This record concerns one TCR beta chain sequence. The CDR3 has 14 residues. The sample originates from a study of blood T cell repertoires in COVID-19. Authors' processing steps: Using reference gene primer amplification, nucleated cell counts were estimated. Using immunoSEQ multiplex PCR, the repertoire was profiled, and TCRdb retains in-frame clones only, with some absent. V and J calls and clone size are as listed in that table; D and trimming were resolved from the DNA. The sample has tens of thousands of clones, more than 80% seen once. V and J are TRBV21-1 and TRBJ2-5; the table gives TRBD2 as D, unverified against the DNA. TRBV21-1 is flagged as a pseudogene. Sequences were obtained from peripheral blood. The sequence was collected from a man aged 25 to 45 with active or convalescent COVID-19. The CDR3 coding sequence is TGTGCCAGCAGCAGGATCCCGGGGCAAGAGACCCAGTACTTC. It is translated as CASSRIPGQETQYF.